The sample holds many counts of the clone carrying this T cell receptor (beta chain). Its antigen remains unidentified. V was cut by 1 base and J by 0 bases, with 12 bases left in between. The CDR3 spans 16 residues. These data belong to a study of post-analysis software for immune sequencing data. Study observations and caveats: Compared with controls, patients showed significantly lower normalized Chao1 diversity. Samples from a shared batch, those prepared together, strongly co-clustered by F measure. About 5 TRBV segments (TRBV5-6, TRBV5-1 and TRBV20-1 among them) occurred more frequently in patients than in controls.

Every TCR beta cDNA library bore unique molecular identifiers. Each CDR3 protein gets one entry after TCRdb re-called the PCR reads with MiXCR. The table records approximately 160,000 distinct CDR3 sequences, about 30% of them present only once. The sample taken for sequencing was blood. The receptor's source is a girl between 10 and 17 years old with multiple sclerosis. The gene calls are TRBV12-3 or TRBV12-4 and TRBJ1-2; D remains ambiguous. The DNA of the CDR3 is TGTGCCAGCAGTTTAGGAAGGATACCTTCTAACTATGGCTACACCTTC. This translates into CASSLGRIPSNYGYTF.